The 9 T cell receptor beta chains below were found in one sample sequenced in a study of T-cell memory formation after mild COVID-19. One entry per CDR3 protein, called by TCRdb with MiXCR from the 5' RACE reads. The sample has 300,000 to 400,000 distinct CDR3 sequences, 25% to 30% seen once. Sequencing was done on a sample of PBMCs or a T cell subset sorted from them (not recorded which). All receptors derive from an adult woman who had mild COVID-19 (a few samples of this study predate the infection). Cell type and time point are not known.

The table lists this clonotype with a few counts. The CDR3 spells CATSPVNTGELFF. In DNA form, the CDR3 reads TGTGCCACCAGTCCGGTGAACACCGGGGAGCTGTTTTTT. The J gene is TRBJ2-2, the V gene TRBV24-1; D gene unclear. The CDR3 is 13 amino acids. Germline CDR1 reads KGHDR; CDR2 reads SFDVKD. V was clipped by 6 bases and J by 1 base, with 5 bases between them.

The V call is TRBV18, the J call TRBJ2-1, with 9 bases matching TRBD1. Germline CDR1 and CDR2: KGHSH and LQKENI. Unmatched junction bases numbered 4, after V lost 0 bases and J lost 7 bases. This CDR3 region has 15 residues. CDR3 region: CASSPPRDRVNEQFF. The CDR3 nucleotides are TGTGCCAGCTCACCACCCCGGGACAGGGTAAATGAGCAGTTCTTC.

This clonotype was seen only a few times. The chain uses TRBV29-1 and TRBJ2-1, with D unclear. Between the trimmed V and J ends, which lost 4 bases and 1 base, there was a span of 11 bases. CDR3 length: 14 residues. Germline values: CDR1 SQVTM, CDR2 ANQGSEA. The CDR3 is CSVAKSASYNEQFF. CDR3 DNA: TGCAGCGTTGCTAAATCGGCATCCTACAATGAGCAGTTCTTC.

This clonotype occurred a few times. V usage is TRBV20-1 and J usage is TRBJ2-1; 7 bases align to TRBD2. Germline values: CDR1 DFQATT, CDR2 SNEGSKA (reference sequence). After removal of 4 bases from V and 5 bases from J, the junction contained 8 bases not matched to a gene. The CDR3 contains 14 residues. The CDR3 DNA is TGCAGTGCTAAGGGCGGGAGTAGTAACAATGAGCAGTTCTTC. It encodes CSAKGGSSNNEQFF.

Points on this clonotype: Germline and junction disagree at one end, which may indicate a read error. The V call is TRBV10-3, the J call TRBJ1-6, with D perhaps TRBD1 (5 bases). Per germline, CDR1 ENHRY and CDR2 SYGVKD. This CDR3 has 13 residues. Here the CDR3 DNA reads TGTGCCATCGGGGGATCCTCTAATTCACCCCTCCACTTT. It codes for CAIGGSSNSPLHF.

This clonotype was counted only a few times. The chain uses TRBV7-9 and TRBJ2-5; D is possibly TRBD2 (5 bases). Trimming shortened V by 3 bases and J by 5 bases, and 13 bases separated the two germline ends. The CDR3 extends over 14 amino acids. Germline V gene data show CDR1 as SEHNR and CDR2 as FQNEAQ (reference sequence). As DNA, the CDR3 is TGTGCCAGCAGCTTCTTTGGACTTGAGGAGACCCAGTACTTC. Translating it yields CASSFFGLEETQYF.

The chain couples TRBV14 to TRBJ2-5; D perhaps matches TRBD2 (6 bases). The CDR3 spans 11 residues. Germline lookup yields CDR1 SGHDN and CDR2 FVKESK. V lost 3 bases, J lost 9 bases, and 8 bases lay in between. CDR3 in amino acids: CASSHGGAQYF. DNA of the CDR3: TGTGCCAGCAGCCATGGAGGGGCCCAGTACTTC.

This chain joins TRBV12-3 or TRBV12-4 and TRBJ1-1; D not certain. The CDR3 has 15 amino acids. Deletions cut 4 bases from V and 1 base from J, with 13 bases between. The CDR3 spells CASSYSHSWNTEAFF. CDR3 nucleotide sequence: TGTGCCAGCAGTTACTCCCATTCTTGGAACACTGAAGCTTTCTTT.

CDR3 in DNA: TGTGCCAGCAGTGGTGACAGGGGGCAAGGCTACACCTTC. Protein: CASSGDRGQGYTF. The chain couples TRBV6-5 to TRBJ1-2; 10 positions agree with TRBD1. Germline V gene lookup returns CDR1 MNHEY and CDR2 SVGAGI. The V gene end was trimmed by 5 bases and the J gene end by 8 bases; junction bases not matched to a gene: 5. CDR3 length: 13 amino acids.